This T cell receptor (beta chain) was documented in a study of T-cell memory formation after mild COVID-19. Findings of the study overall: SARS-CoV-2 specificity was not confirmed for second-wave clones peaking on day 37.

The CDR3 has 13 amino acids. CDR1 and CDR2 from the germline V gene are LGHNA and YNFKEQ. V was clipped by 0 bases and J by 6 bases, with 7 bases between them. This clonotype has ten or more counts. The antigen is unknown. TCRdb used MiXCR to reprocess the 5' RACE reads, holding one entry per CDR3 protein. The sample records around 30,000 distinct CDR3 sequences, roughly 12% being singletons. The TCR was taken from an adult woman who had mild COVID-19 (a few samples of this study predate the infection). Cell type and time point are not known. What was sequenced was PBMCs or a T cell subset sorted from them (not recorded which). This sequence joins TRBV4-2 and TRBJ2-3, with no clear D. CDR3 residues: CASSQDSTDTQYF. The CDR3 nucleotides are TGTGCCAGCAGCCAAGATAGTACGGATACGCAGTATTTT.